This TCR beta chain derives from a study of CD8+CD57+ T cells in acquired aplastic anemia. Patients sequenced had flow cytometry evidence of CD8+CD57+ cell expansion. Each patient carried a diagnosis of severe acquired aplastic anemia. All patients were therapy-naive when blood was sampled. About this clonotype: Antigen unknown.

TCR beta VDJ and CDR3 profiling used genomic DNA as template. TCRdb used MiXCR to reprocess the reads, holding one entry per CDR3 protein. The data hold some 180,000 distinct CDR3 sequences, with more than 60% observed a single time. Trimming took off 8 bases at V and 1 base at J, with 11 bases between the two ends. The germline gives CDR1 SEHNR, CDR2 FQNEAQ (reference sequence). CDR3 size: 13 residues. Findings and caveats of the study: Some 31 shared CD8+ CDR3s appeared highly expressed within patients' immunodominant clones.

This sequence was found in a human donor with aplastic anemia. The chain couples TRBV7-9 to TRBJ2-5; D is tentatively TRBD1 or TRBD2 (5 bases each). Material for sequencing was sorted CD4+, CD8+, or CD8+CD57+ T cells (not recorded which) from PBMCs. The DNA of the CDR3 is TGTGCCAGCCTTACTGGGGGCCAAGAGACCCAGTACTTC. It codes for CASLTGGQETQYF.